What follows are 21 T cell receptor beta chains derived from one specimen sequenced in a study of T cells after yellow fever vaccination. TCRdb re-called the 5' RACE reads through MiXCR, storing one row per CDR3 protein. The sample records hundreds of thousands of distinct CDR3 sequences, around 13% being singletons. The sequenced sample was CD4+ T cells sorted from PBMCs, obtained 15 days after the yellow fever booster vaccination. Source of these receptors: a man aged 18 to 35 who received the YFV17D yellow fever vaccine.

A note on this clonotype: One junction end does not reproduce the germline sequence, and a read error may be involved. This chain links TRBV4-3 with TRBJ2-1; 9 nucleotides line up with TRBD2. Germline V lookup: CDR1 LGHNA, CDR2 YSLEER. The CDR3 spans 16 residues. This CDR3 reads CASCQEVAGAYNEQFF. CDR3 coding DNA: TGCGCCAGCTGCCAAGAAGTAGCGGGGGCGTACAATGAGCAGTTCTTC.

The chain carries TRBV7-9 and TRBJ1-2, with D possibly being TRBD1 (6 bases). Germline-derived CDR1 and CDR2 are SEHNR and FQNEAQ (reference sequence). V was cut by 5 bases and J by 4 bases, with 14 bases left in between. This CDR3 has 14 amino acids. The CDR3 protein is CASSQPGHTYGYTF. The CDR3 nucleotides read TGTGCCAGCAGCCAGCCGGGACACACCTATGGCTACACCTTC.

This clonotype was recorded a few times. The V call is TRBV20-1, the J call TRBJ2-5; D is unclear. The CDR3 length is 14 residues. Germline V CDR1 and CDR2: DFQATT, SNEGSKA (reference sequence). Trimming pared 1 base from V and 5 bases from J, leaving 14 bases between. CDR3 in DNA: TGCAGTGCTAGAGTCACGGCCAGAACGGAGACCCAGTACTTC. Its translation: CSARVTARTETQYF.

The table lists this clonotype with a few counts. The genes are TRBV4-1 and TRBJ2-3, with 9 bases lining up with TRBD2. This CDR3 spans 16 amino acids. The junction had 7 bases not matched to a gene; V was cut back by 3 bases and J by 3 bases. The V gene's germline CDR1 is MGHRA and CDR2 YSYEKL. The CDR3 spells CASSQYSGGGTDTQYF. The CDR3 bases are TGCGCCAGCAGCCAGTATAGCGGGGGAGGGACAGATACGCAGTATTTT.

This clonotype appeared a few times. V usage is TRBV6-2 or TRBV6-3 and J usage is TRBJ1-1, with TRBD1 matching over 7 bases. Germline loops: CDR1 MNHEY, CDR2 SVGEGT. Trimming removed 6 bases from V and 0 bases from J; junction bases left unmatched: 10. The CDR3 is 16 residues long. The CDR3 DNA is TGTGCCAGCAGGAGGAAAACCGGGACAGTGAACACTGAAGCTTTCTTT. Its protein is CASRRKTGTVNTEAFF.

The chain combines TRBV6-5 with TRBJ1-4, with a tentative D call TRBD1 (6 bases). This CDR3 has 14 amino acids. CDR1 is MNHEY and CDR2 is SVGAGI in the germline V gene. V was pared by 6 bases and J by 8 bases, with 16 bases between. CDR3 in DNA: TGTGCCAGCAGCAGGGGACCGGGCGGGGAAAAACTGTTTTTT. Residues: CASSRGPGGEKLFF.

This clonotype has a handful of counts. The chain joins TRBV12-3 or TRBV12-4 to TRBJ1-2; D gene uncertain. V lost 4 bases, J lost 2 bases, and 11 bases lay in between. There are 14 residues in the CDR3. The CDR3 is CASSSPTWNYGYTF. Written as DNA, the CDR3 is TGTGCCAGCAGTTCCCCGACCTGGAACTATGGCTACACCTTC.

This clonotype was counted only a few times. The junction and the germline gene differ at one end; a read error may be behind it. The CDR3: CATSDYPAGSPLHF. CDR3 sequence (DNA): TGTGCCACCAGCGATTACCCGGCCGGATCACCCCTCCACTTT. The chain links TRBV24-1 to TRBJ1-6, with D unresolved. Germline V gene data show CDR1 as KGHDR and CDR2 as SFDVKD. There are 14 residues in the CDR3.

The sample holds a few counts of this clonotype. The gene calls are TRBV7-2 and TRBJ1-5; possibly TRBD1 for D (5 bases). Germline CDR1 SGHTA, CDR2 FQGNSA. V lost 3 bases and J lost 7, with 13 bases in between. CDR3 length: 14 amino acids. CDR3 in amino acids: CASSFAFRGQPQHF. DNA of the CDR3: TGTGCCAGCAGCTTTGCGTTTAGGGGACAGCCCCAGCATTTT.

The rearrangement uses TRBV5-1 and TRBJ1-2; 8 bases match TRBD1. The germline CDR1 and CDR2 sequences are SGHRS and YFSETQ. This CDR3 has 14 amino acids. Unmatched junction bases numbered 6, after V lost 4 bases and J lost 4 bases. For the CDR3, the DNA is TGCGCCAGCAGCATAGACAGGGGAGGCTATGGCTACACCTTC. It encodes CASSIDRGGYGYTF.

The J gene is TRBJ1-1, the V gene TRBV28; D gene uncertain. The CDR3 has 14 amino acids. Between the trimmed V and J ends, which lost 6 bases and 1 base, there was a span of 12 bases. Germline CDR1 reads MDHEN; CDR2 reads SYDVKM. In DNA, the CDR3 is TGTGCCAGCAGCTTTGTGTGGCAGAACACTGAAGCTTTCTTT. Protein product: CASSFVWQNTEAFF.

The chain employs TRBV28 and TRBJ1-2; no clear D gene. This CDR3 has 13 amino acids. Trimming shortened V by 7 bases and J by 4 bases, and 13 bases separated the two germline ends. The germline gives CDR1 MDHEN, CDR2 SYDVKM. The CDR3 DNA is TGTGCCAGCAACCCAAACCTAGGCTATGGCTACACCTTC. Translation gives CASNPNLGYGYTF.

The table lists this clonotype with a few counts. This CDR3 reads CSASGDSNTEAFF. CDR3 in DNA: TGCAGTGCTAGCGGTGACAGTAACACTGAAGCTTTCTTT. This chain joins TRBV20-1 and TRBJ1-1; D is perhaps TRBD1 (5 bases). The V end was cut by 3 bases, the J end by 2 bases, with 10 bases between. The CDR3 length is 13 residues. CDR1 and CDR2 from the germline V gene are DFQATT and SNEGSKA (reference sequence).

This clonotype was picked up many times. This rearrangement joins TRBV5-1 to TRBJ1-1; no clear D gene. Germline V gives CDR1 SGHRS, CDR2 YFSETQ. Trimming removed 0 bases from V and 0 bases from J, with 9 bases in between. The CDR3 spans 15 residues. CDR3 in DNA: TGCGCCAGCAGCTTGGCATCTGCGGTGAACACTGAAGCTTTCTTT. Amino acid sequence: CASSLASAVNTEAFF.

This clonotype was found a few times. V gene TRBV20-1 combines with J gene TRBJ2-5, with 10 bases fitting TRBD2. The ends lost 1 base at V and 4 bases at J; junction bases unmatched: 9. The CDR3 is 16 residues long. CDR1 and CDR2 from the germline V gene are DFQATT and SNEGSKA (reference sequence). The DNA of the CDR3 is TGCAGTGCTAGAGGGAGCCAGCGGGGGGGAATAGAGACCCAGTACTTC. This encodes CSARGSQRGGIETQYF.

This clonotype was seen ten or more times. The J gene is TRBJ1-2, the V gene TRBV27; possible D gene TRBD1, 5 bases. The V gene lost 4 bases and the J gene lost 2 bases, with 11 bases spanning the gap. The CDR3 contains 14 residues. CDR1 and CDR2 from the germline V gene are MNHEY and SMNVEV (reference sequence). In DNA form, the CDR3 reads TGTGCCAGCAGTTCCTCGACAGCGAACTATGGCTACACCTTC. This gives the protein CASSSSTANYGYTF.

This clonotype was seen repeatedly, ten times or more. The chain carries TRBV12-3 or TRBV12-4 and TRBJ1-5, with D tentatively TRBD1 (6 bases). The CDR3 runs 15 residues. V dropped 1 base and J dropped 1 base, with 8 bases sitting between them. In nucleotides, the CDR3 is TGTGCCAGCAGTTTAGTAACAGGGAGCAATCAGCCCCAGCATTTT. The encoded protein is CASSLVTGSNQPQHF.

This clonotype was seen more than once but under ten times. The chain links TRBV5-1 to TRBJ1-1; perhaps TRBD1 as D (6 bases). The germline CDR1 and CDR2 sequences are SGHRS and YFSETQ. This CDR3 has 13 amino acids. V lost 4 bases, J lost 3 bases, and 10 bases lay in between. The CDR3 nucleotides read TGCGCCAGCAGCATGGGACAAGACACTGAAGCTTTCTTT. It translates to CASSMGQDTEAFF.

This clonotype occurred many times. The chain recombines TRBV5-1 with TRBJ2-7; tentatively, D is TRBD1 (6 bases). The ends were cut back, 2 bases at V and 3 bases at J, with 12 bases in the middle. The germline gives CDR1 SGHRS, CDR2 YFSETQ. The CDR3 runs 14 residues. CDR3 sequence: CASSFMDSSYEQYF. The CDR3 DNA sequence: TGCGCCAGCAGCTTTATGGACAGCAGCTACGAGCAGTACTTC.

This clonotype has only a few counts. The V call is TRBV4-3, the J call TRBJ2-7, with D possibly TRBD1 on 6 matching bases. Trimming removed 0 bases from V and 4 bases from J, with 10 bases in between. Germline CDR1 is LGHNA and CDR2 is YSLEER. The CDR3 covers 14 residues. CDR3 bases: TGCGCCAGCAGCCAAGAACAGGGTTGGTACGAGCAGTACTTC. Amino acid sequence: CASSQEQGWYEQYF.

The chain recombines TRBV2 with TRBJ2-1; D is unresolved. V was cut by 5 bases and J by 0 bases, with 8 bases left in between. Germline CDR1 is SNHLY and CDR2 is FYNNEI. The CDR3 spans 14 residues. CDR3 bases: TGTGCCAGCAGTAATCTCAGCTCCTACAATGAGCAGTTCTTC. It codes for CASSNLSSYNEQFF.